Presented here are 12 T cell receptor beta chains from one specimen sequenced in a study of cytotoxic CD8 clonotypes in ibrutinib-treated CLL. Data came from immunoSEQ multiplex PCR; TCRdb stores just in-frame clones and leaves some out. Of about 130,000 clones in the sample, approximately 81% are singletons; the top ten hold roughly 13%. The source material was PBMCs, sampled after 12 months of ibrutinib treatment. The receptors derive from a human donor with chronic lymphocytic leukemia.

This chain uses TRBV7-9 with TRBJ2-7; D is unresolved. The V end was cut by 6 bases, the J end by 3 bases, with 9 bases between. The CDR3 extends over 12 amino acids. Germline V CDR1 and CDR2: SEHNR, FQNEAQ (reference sequence). Written as DNA, the CDR3 is TGTGCCAGCAGGGATGGAGACTACGAGCAGTACTTC. Translated, it gives CASRDGDYEQYF.

The chain carries TRBV4-3 and TRBJ2-5, with D perhaps TRBD2 (6 bases). Trimming left V 5 bases short and J 1 base short, with 14 bases between. Germline CDR1 reads LGHNA; CDR2 reads YSLEER. The CDR3 contains 15 residues. The CDR3 nucleotides are TGCGCCAGCAGCGGGCCCGGTAGCGGCCAAGAGACCCAGTACTTC. Protein product: CASSGPGSGQETQYF.

The CDR3 DNA sequence: TGTGCCAGCAGTTATTCCAGGGCCAATGGCTACACCTTC. This sequence encodes CASSYSRANGYTF. The V and J genes are TRBV6-5 and TRBJ1-2; tentatively, D is TRBD1 (5 bases). In germline, CDR1 is MNHEY, CDR2 SVGAGI. This CDR3 is 13 amino acids long. V gave up 3 bases and J gave up 6 bases, with 11 bases separating them.

The J gene is TRBJ1-3, the V gene TRBV7-9; 7 nucleotides agree with TRBD1. The V gene end was trimmed by 11 bases and the J gene end by 0 bases; junction bases not matched to a gene: 10. The germline CDR1 and CDR2 sequences are SEHNR and FQNEAQ (reference sequence). The CDR3 consists of 15 residues. CDR3 bases: TGTGCCTCATCCGAGGGACAGAGCTCTGGAAACACCATATATTTT. Its protein product is CASSEGQSSGNTIYF.

The J gene is TRBJ2-1, the V gene TRBV10-3, with TRBD1 as a possible D gene (5 bases). Trimming removed 10 bases from V and 1 base from J, with 17 bases in between. Per germline, CDR1 ENHRY and CDR2 SYGVKD. CDR3 size: 15 residues. The CDR3 nucleotides are TGTGCCACGGTACAGGCTTTGAGTTCCTACAATGAGCAGTTCTTC. Translation gives CATVQALSSYNEQFF.

The chain uses TRBV19 and TRBJ2-7, with a tentative D call TRBD1 (6 bases). Germline loops: CDR1 LNHDA, CDR2 SQIVND (reference sequence). This CDR3 spans 15 amino acids. The ends were cut back, 3 bases at V and 4 bases at J, with 16 bases in the middle. The CDR3 DNA follows: TGTGCCAGTAGTATCGGACCCGACAGGAGGTACGAGCAGTACTTC. Translating it yields CASSIGPDRRYEQYF.

The genes are TRBV7-4 and TRBJ2-3, with TRBD2 matching 10 bases. V gave up 7 bases and J gave up 4 bases; unmatched junction bases: 17. In germline, CDR1 is SGHVT, CDR2 SQSDAQ. The CDR3 consists of 18 residues. CDR3: CASTFIGGLACSSDTQYF. CDR3 nucleotides: TGTGCCAGCACCTTCATCGGGGGACTAGCGTGTTCCTCAGATACGCAGTATTTT.

The chain joins TRBV2 to TRBJ2-3, with TRBD2 matching 9 bases. Germline-derived CDR1 and CDR2 are SNHLY and FYNNEI. The trim removed 2 bases at V and 2 bases at J, leaving 5 bases unmatched. CDR3 length: 16 residues. The CDR3 is CASSELAGGLTDTQYF. The CDR3, as DNA: TGTGCCAGCAGTGAATTGGCGGGAGGGCTCACAGATACGCAGTATTTT.

The V and J genes are TRBV6-6 and TRBJ1-2, with 8 positions matching TRBD1. The V gene's germline CDR1 is MNHNY and CDR2 SVGAGI (reference sequence). There are 16 residues in the CDR3. Germline trimming cut 5 bases from V and 3 bases from J; bases unmatched to any gene: 11. In DNA, the CDR3 is TGTGCCAGCAGTCTACTCTGGGCAGGGGGCGACTATGGCTACACCTTC. This encodes CASSLLWAGGDYGYTF.

The CDR3 region is CASSEMDGRQDGQYF. The CDR3 region has the DNA TGTGCCAGCAGTGAAATGGACGGGCGCCAAGATGGCCAGTACTTC. This chain connects TRBV25-1 to TRBJ2-5; D gene unclear. Germline lookup yields CDR1 MGHDK and CDR2 SYGVNS. V lost 2 bases, J lost 10 bases, and 20 bases lay in between. The CDR3 spans 15 residues. The complete variable domain, with remaining parts taken from reference TRBV25-1 and TRBJ2-5, reads EADIYQTPRYLVIGTGKKITLECSQTMGHDKMYWYQQDPGMELHLIHYSYGVNSTEKGDLSSESTVSRIRTEHFPLTLESARPSHTSQYLCASSEMDGRQDGQYFGPGTRLLVL.

The chain carries TRBV4-2 and TRBJ1-5; D unresolved. The V end was cut by 0 bases, the J end by 5 bases, with 11 bases between. The CDR3 is made up of 15 amino acids. The germline V gene has CDR1 LGHNA and CDR2 YNFKEQ. CDR3 sequence: CASSQDFLKHQPQHF. The DNA of the CDR3 is TGTGCCAGCAGCCAAGATTTCCTAAAGCATCAGCCCCAGCATTTT.

This chain links TRBV5-4 with TRBJ1-3; the D is unclear. The CDR3 is made up of 15 amino acids. Between the trimmed V and J ends, which lost 0 bases and 0 bases, there was a span of 7 bases. Germline V CDR1 and CDR2: SGHNT, YYREEE (reference sequence). For the CDR3, the DNA is TGTGCCAGCAGCTTGGGCCTCTCCTCTGGAAACACCATATATTTT. Protein sequence: CASSLGLSSGNTIYF.